The next 14 T cell receptor beta chains were all read from a single sample in a study of shared clonotypes between healthy human individuals. CD45RO-negative CD8 cells positively selected for CCR7 made up the naive population, which excluded terminally differentiated effector memory CD45RA+ cells. Method: immunoSEQ multiplex PCR; TCRdb's copy keeps in-frame clones and lacks some. The sample lists hundreds of thousands of clones, roughly 96% occurring once. Sequenced material: naive CD8+ T cells sorted from blood. These receptors were taken from a woman in her 30s in good health.

This clone was counted a few times. The same CDR3 is also encoded by other DNA sequences in this sample. The chain couples TRBV5-1 to TRBJ2-7; perhaps TRBD1 as D (6 bases). The CDR3 consists of 13 residues. Trimming left V 2 bases short and J 2 bases short, with 8 bases between. Germline V lookup: CDR1 SGHRS, CDR2 YFSETQ. CDR3 nucleotide sequence: TGCGCCAGCAGCTTCGGGACAACCTACGAGCAGTACTTC. Encoded protein: CASSFGTTYEQYF.

This clone was seen a single time. The chain uses TRBV5-1 and TRBJ1-4; 11 bases are a match to TRBD1. From germline, CDR1 is SGHRS and CDR2 YFSETQ. This CDR3 comprises 18 residues. V lost 3 bases and J lost 4; bases outside the gene matches: 11. DNA of the CDR3: TGCGCCAGCAGCTACGGAGGACAGGGGGCGCGGAATAATGAAAAACTGTTTTTT. It yields the protein CASSYGGQGARNNEKLFF.

V is TRBV2 and J is TRBJ2-7; TRBD2 matches at 8 bases. J was trimmed by 2 bases and V by 6 bases; bases with no gene match: 9. The CDR3 has 15 residues. Germline CDR1 and CDR2: SNHLY and FYNNEI. The CDR3 nucleotides read TGTGCCAGCAGCGGGAGTAGCGGGACGCCCTACGAGCAGTACTTC. Translated, it gives CASSGSSGTPYEQYF.

The chain uses TRBV5-6 and TRBJ1-1; tentative D call: TRBD1 (6 bases). Germline V gives CDR1 SGHDT, CDR2 YYEEEE. The CDR3 has 15 amino acids. The V and J ends lost 2 bases and 3 bases respectively, with 14 bases between them. The CDR3 nucleotides are TGTGCCAGCAGCTTTATTATCGCAGGGGACACTGAAGCTTTCTTT. As protein: CASSFIIAGDTEAFF.

This clone was picked up a small number of times. The chain links TRBV6-1 to TRBJ1-1, with D maybe TRBD1 (5 bases). Germline CDR1 and CDR2: MNHNS and SASEGT. The CDR3 has 17 residues. Trimming took off 4 bases at V and 4 bases at J, with 22 bases between the two ends. The chain's CDR3 is CASSVRPWEGRGTEAFF. In DNA form, the CDR3 reads TGTGCCAGCAGTGTAAGACCTTGGGAGGGAAGGGGCACTGAAGCTTTCTTT.

The V gene is TRBV7-8, the J gene TRBJ2-5, with D possibly TRBD2 on 5 matching bases. TRBJ2-7 explains the end of the DNA better; the J call may be wrong. The CDR3 covers 15 residues. Germline values: CDR1 SGHVS, CDR2 FQNEAQ. CDR3 sequence (DNA): TGTGCCAGCAGCTTAGCGAGGAGCGGCTCCTACGAGCAGTACTTC. Its protein product is CASSLARSGSYEQYF.

The rearrangement uses TRBV12-5 and TRBJ2-1; TRBD1 aligns across 12 bases. The CDR3 is 15 residues long. Germline CDR1 and CDR2: LGHNT and FRNRAP. The junction had 8 bases not matched to a gene; V was cut back by 6 bases and J by 8 bases. Here the CDR3 reads CASGPGTGGFDEQFF. CDR3 sequence (DNA): TGTGCTAGTGGACCCGGGACAGGGGGCTTTGATGAGCAGTTCTTC.

The chain joins TRBV5-5 to TRBJ2-1; 7 nucleotides align to TRBD2. The CDR3 covers 13 residues. Germline V gene lookup returns CDR1 SGHKS and CDR2 YYEKEE (reference sequence). J was trimmed by 8 bases and V by 3 bases; bases with no gene match: 5. The CDR3 sequence is CASSSTSAHEQFF. Here the CDR3 DNA reads TGTGCCAGCAGCTCAACTAGCGCCCATGAGCAGTTCTTC.

The rearrangement joins TRBV28 to TRBJ2-7, with 11 bases identical to TRBD2. The CDR3 has 17 residues. Germline trimming cut 2 bases from V and 2 bases from J; bases unmatched to any gene: 8. Germline CDR1 and CDR2: MDHEN and SYDVKM. This CDR3 reads CASSLRGGSGRAYEQYF. DNA for the CDR3: TGTGCCAGCAGTTTACGGGGGGGTAGCGGGAGGGCCTACGAGCAGTACTTC.

CDR3 in amino acids: CASNGPRDRGIYSSYNEQFF. The CDR3 coding sequence is TGTGCCAGCAACGGGCCGCGGGACAGGGGAATTTATAGCTCCTACAATGAGCAGTTCTTC. The chain uses TRBV28 and TRBJ2-1; TRBD1 agrees at 10 bases. The CDR3 consists of 20 residues. Germline V lookup: CDR1 MDHEN, CDR2 SYDVKM. V gave up 7 bases and J gave up 0 bases; unmatched junction bases: 18.

V gene TRBV10-3 combines with J gene TRBJ2-1, with D unresolved. Germline lookup yields CDR1 ENHRY and CDR2 SYGVKD. V was shortened by 2 bases and J by 5 bases, with 13 bases between the two germline ends. The CDR3 consists of 15 residues. This CDR3 reads CAISELGGQHNEQFF. The CDR3, as DNA: TGTGCCATCAGTGAGCTTGGTGGGCAGCACAATGAGCAGTTCTTC.

This sequence joins TRBV5-1 and TRBJ1-1; 7 nucleotides align to TRBD1. Germline V gene lookup returns CDR1 SGHRS and CDR2 YFSETQ. This CDR3 spans 14 amino acids. The V and J ends lost 4 bases and 5 bases, in that order; junction bases with no gene match: 8. CDR3 nucleotides: TGCGCCAGCAGCGGGGGACAGTTAGTGACTGAAGCTTTCTTT. Its protein product is CASSGGQLVTEAFF.

The rearrangement links TRBV27 to TRBJ1-5; D is ambiguous. The CDR3 has 14 residues. In germline, CDR1 is MNHEY, CDR2 SMNVEV (reference sequence). V was trimmed by 4 bases and J by 3 bases, leaving 10 bases between them. CDR3 in amino acids: CASSSGEPNQPQHF. The CDR3 DNA follows: TGTGCCAGCAGTTCCGGGGAACCCAATCAGCCCCAGCATTTT.

The chain carries TRBV11-2 and TRBJ2-3; 9 positions match TRBD1. The ends lost 5 bases at V and 6 bases at J; junction bases unmatched: 12. The CDR3 is 16 amino acids. Germline V gene sequence: CDR1 SGHAT, CDR2 FQNNGV. The CDR3 region is CASSIGTGNMWDTQYF. The CDR3 coding sequence is TGTGCCAGCAGCATTGGGACAGGGAATATGTGGGATACGCAGTATTTT.